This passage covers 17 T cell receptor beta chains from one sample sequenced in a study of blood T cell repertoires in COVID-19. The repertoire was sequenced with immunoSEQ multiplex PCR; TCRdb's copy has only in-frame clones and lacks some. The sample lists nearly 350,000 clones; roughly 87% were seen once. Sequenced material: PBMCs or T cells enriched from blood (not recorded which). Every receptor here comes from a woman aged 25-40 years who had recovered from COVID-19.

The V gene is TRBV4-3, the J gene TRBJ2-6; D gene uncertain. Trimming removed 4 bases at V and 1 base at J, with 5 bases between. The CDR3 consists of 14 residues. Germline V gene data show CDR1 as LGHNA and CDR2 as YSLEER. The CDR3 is CASSRRSGANVLTF. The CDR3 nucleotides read TGCGCCAGCAGCCGTAGATCTGGGGCCAACGTCCTGACTTTC.

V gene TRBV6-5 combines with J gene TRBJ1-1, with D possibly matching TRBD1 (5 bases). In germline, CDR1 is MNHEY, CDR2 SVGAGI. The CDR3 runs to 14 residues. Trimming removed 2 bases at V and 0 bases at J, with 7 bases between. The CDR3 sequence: CASSYGGMNTEAFF. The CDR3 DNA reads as TGTGCCAGCAGTTACGGGGGGATGAACACTGAAGCTTTCTTT.

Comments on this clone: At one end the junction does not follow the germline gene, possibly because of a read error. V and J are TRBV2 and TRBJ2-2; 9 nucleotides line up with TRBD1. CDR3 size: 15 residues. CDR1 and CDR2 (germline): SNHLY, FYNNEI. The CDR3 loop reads CATRDGTGNAGELFF. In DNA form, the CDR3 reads TGTGCCACCCGGGACGGGACAGGGAACGCCGGGGAGCTGTTTTTT.

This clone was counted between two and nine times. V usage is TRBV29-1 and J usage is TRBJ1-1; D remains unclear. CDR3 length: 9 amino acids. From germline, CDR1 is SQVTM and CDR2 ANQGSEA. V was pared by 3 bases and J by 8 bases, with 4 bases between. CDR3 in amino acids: CSVDSEAFF. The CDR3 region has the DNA TGCAGCGTTGATAGCGAAGCTTTCTTT.

CDR3 DNA sequence: TGCGCCAGCAGCCAAGATGGGTCCGGTAGGGGTGAAAAACTGTTTTTT. As protein: CASSQDGSGRGEKLFF. The rearrangement links TRBV4-3 to TRBJ1-4; TRBD1 is a possible D gene (5 bases). V lost 0 bases, J lost 7 bases, and 15 bases lay in between. CDR1 and CDR2 (germline): LGHNA, YSLEER. This CDR3 spans 16 amino acids.

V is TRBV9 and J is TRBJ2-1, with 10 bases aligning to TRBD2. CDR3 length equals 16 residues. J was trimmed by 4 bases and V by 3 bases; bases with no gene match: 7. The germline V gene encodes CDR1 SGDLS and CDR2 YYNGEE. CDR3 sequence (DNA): TGTGCCAGCAGCGCCAGCGGGGGGGCTGAATACAATGAGCAGTTCTTC. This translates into CASSASGGAEYNEQFF.

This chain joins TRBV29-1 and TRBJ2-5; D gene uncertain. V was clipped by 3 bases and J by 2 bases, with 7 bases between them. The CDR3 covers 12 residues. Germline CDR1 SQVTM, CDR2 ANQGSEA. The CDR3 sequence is CSVDRLQETQYF. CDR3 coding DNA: TGCAGCGTTGATAGACTTCAAGAGACCCAGTACTTC.

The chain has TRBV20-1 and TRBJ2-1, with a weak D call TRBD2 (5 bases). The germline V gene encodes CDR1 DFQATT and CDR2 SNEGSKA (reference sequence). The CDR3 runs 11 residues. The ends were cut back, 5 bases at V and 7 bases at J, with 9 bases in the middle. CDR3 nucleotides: TGCAGTGCTCCGGGAATTAATGAGCAGTTCTTC. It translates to CSAPGINEQFF.

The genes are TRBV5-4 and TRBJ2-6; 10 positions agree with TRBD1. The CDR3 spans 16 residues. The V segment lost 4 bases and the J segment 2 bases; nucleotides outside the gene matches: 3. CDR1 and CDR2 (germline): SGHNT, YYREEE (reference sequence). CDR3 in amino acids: CASSRGTGAGANVLTF. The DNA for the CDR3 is TGTGCCAGCAGCCGCGGGACAGGGGCTGGGGCCAACGTCCTGACTTTC.

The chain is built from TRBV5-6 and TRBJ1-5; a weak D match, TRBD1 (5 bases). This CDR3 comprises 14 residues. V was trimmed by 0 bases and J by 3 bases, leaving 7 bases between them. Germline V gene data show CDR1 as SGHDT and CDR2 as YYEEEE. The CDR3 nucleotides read TGTGCCAGCAGCTTGGCAGGGAACAATCAGCCCCAGCATTTT. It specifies CASSLAGNNQPQHF.

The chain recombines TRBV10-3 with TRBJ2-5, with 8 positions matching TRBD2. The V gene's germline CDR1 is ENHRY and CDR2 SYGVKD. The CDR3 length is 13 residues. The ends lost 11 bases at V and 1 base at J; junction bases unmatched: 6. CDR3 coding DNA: TGTGCCGTAACTAGCGGACTCCAAGAGACCCAGTACTTC. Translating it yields CAVTSGLQETQYF.

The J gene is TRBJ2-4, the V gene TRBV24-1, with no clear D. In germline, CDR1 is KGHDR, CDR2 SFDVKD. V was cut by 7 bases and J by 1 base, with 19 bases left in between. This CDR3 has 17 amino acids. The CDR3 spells CATSPHGYIVAKNIQYF. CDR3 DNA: TGTGCCACCAGCCCCCACGGGTATATAGTGGCCAAAAACATTCAGTACTTC.

This chain's CDR3 is CASSQWGGETQYF. The CDR3 DNA is TGTGCCAGCAGCCAATGGGGGGGGGAGACCCAGTACTTC. The chain carries TRBV3-1 (or the pseudogene TRBV3-2) and TRBJ2-5; TRBD2 agrees at 7 bases. This CDR3 contains 13 residues. In germline, CDR1 is LGHDT, CDR2 YNNKEL (reference sequence). The trim removed 2 bases at V and 5 bases at J, leaving 2 bases unmatched.

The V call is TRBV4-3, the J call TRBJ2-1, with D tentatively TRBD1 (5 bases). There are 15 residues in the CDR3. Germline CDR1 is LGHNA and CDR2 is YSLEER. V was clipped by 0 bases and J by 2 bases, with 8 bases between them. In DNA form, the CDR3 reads TGCGCCAGCAGCCAAGATGCAGGGACCTACAATGAGCAGTTCTTC. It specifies CASSQDAGTYNEQFF.

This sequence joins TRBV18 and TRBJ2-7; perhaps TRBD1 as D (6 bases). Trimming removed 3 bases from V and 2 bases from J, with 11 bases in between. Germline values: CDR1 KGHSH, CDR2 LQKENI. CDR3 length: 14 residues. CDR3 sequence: CASSPYTGPYEQYF. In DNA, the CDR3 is TGTGCCAGCTCACCTTATACAGGGCCCTACGAGCAGTACTTC. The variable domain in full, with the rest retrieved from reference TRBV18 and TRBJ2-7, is NAGVMQNPRHLVRRRGQEARLRCSPMKGHSHVYWYRQLPEEGLKFMVYLQKENIIDESGMPKERFSAEFPKEGPSILRIQQVVRGDSAAYFCASSPYTGPYEQYFGPGTRLTVT.

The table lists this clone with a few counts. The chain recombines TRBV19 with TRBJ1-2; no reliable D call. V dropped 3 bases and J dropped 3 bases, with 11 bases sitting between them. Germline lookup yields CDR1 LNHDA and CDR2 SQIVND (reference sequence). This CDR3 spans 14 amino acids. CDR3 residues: CASSIADNYYGYTF. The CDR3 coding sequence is TGTGCCAGTAGTATCGCAGACAACTACTATGGCTACACCTTC.

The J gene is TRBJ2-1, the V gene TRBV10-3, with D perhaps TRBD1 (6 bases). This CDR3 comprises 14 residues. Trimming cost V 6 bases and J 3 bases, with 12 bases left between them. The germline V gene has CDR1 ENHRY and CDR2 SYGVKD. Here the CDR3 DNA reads TGTGCCATCAGCCCCGGACAGAACTACAATGAGCAGTTCTTC. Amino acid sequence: CAISPGQNYNEQFF.